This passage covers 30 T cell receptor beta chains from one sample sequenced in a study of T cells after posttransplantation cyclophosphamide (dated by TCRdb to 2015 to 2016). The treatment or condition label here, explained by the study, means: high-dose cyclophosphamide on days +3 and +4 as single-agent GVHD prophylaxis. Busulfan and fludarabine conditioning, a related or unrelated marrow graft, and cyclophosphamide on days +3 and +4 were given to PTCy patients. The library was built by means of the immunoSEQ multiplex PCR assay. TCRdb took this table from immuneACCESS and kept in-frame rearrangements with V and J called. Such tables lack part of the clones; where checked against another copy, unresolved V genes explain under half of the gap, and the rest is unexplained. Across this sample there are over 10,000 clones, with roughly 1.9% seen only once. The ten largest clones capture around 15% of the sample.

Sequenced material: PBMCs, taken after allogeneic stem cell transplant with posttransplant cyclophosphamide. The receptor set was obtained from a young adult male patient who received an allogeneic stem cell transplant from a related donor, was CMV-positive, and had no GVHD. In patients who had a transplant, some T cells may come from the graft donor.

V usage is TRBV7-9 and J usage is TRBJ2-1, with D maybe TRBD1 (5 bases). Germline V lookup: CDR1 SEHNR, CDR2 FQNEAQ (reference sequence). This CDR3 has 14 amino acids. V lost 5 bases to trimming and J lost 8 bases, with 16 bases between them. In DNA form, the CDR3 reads TGTGCCAGCAGCCCAGGGTACACCGGCGATGAGCAGTTCTTC. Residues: CASSPGYTGDEQFF. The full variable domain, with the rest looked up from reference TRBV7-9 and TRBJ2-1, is DTGVSQNPRHKITKRGQNVTFRCDPISEHNRLYWYRQTLGQGPEFLTYFQNEAQLEKSRLLSDRFSAERPKGSFSTLEIQRTEQGDSAMYLCASSPGYTGDEQFFGPGTRLTVL.

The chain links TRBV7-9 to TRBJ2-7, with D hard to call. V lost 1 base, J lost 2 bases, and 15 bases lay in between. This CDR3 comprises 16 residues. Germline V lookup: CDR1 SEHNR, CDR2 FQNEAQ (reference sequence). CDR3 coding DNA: TGTGCCAGCAGCTTAGGGGCAATCGAGTACCCCTACGAGCAGTACTTC. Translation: CASSLGAIEYPYEQYF.

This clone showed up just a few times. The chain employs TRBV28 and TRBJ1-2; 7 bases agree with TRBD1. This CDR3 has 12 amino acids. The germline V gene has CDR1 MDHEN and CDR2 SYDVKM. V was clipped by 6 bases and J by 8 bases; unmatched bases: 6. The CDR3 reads CASRRQGGGYTF. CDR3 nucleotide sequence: TGTGCCAGCAGGCGACAGGGTGGAGGCTACACCTTC.

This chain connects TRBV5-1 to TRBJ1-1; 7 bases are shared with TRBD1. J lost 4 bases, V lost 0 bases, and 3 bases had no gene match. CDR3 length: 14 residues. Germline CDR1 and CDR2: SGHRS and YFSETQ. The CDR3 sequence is CASSLAQGGTEAFF. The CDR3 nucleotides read TGCGCCAGCAGCTTGGCCCAGGGGGGCACTGAAGCTTTCTTT.

The CDR3 loop reads CASSEMAWTSGSGAKVYEQYF. The CDR3 DNA reads TGTGCCAGCAGTGAAATGGCCTGGACTAGCGGGAGCGGGGCGAAGGTCTACGAGCAGTACTTC. The chain uses TRBV2 and TRBJ2-7, with 13 bases that match TRBD2. The CDR3 has 21 residues. From germline, CDR1 is SNHLY and CDR2 FYNNEI. Trimming at V came to 2 bases and at J to 3 bases, leaving 19 bases not matched to a gene.

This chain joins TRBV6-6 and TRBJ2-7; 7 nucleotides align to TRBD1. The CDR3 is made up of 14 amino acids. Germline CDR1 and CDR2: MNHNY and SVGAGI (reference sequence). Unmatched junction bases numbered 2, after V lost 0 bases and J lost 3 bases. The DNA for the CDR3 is TGTGCCAGCAGTTACTCGTCAGGGGGCTACGAGCAGTACTTC. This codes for CASSYSSGGYEQYF.

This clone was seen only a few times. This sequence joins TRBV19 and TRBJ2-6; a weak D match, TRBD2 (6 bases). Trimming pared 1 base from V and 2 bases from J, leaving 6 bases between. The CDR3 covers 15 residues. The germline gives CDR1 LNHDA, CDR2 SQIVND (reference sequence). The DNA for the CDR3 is TGTGCCAGTAGTATAGCGGGGGCTGGGGCCAACGTCCTGACTTTC. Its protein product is CASSIAGAGANVLTF.

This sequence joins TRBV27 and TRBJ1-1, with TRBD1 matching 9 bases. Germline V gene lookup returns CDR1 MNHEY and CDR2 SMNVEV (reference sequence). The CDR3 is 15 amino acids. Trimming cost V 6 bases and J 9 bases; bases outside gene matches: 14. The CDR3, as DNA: TGTGCCAGCAGAACCTTCTACGGGACAGGGTCAAAAGCTTTCTTT. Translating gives CASRTFYGTGSKAFF.

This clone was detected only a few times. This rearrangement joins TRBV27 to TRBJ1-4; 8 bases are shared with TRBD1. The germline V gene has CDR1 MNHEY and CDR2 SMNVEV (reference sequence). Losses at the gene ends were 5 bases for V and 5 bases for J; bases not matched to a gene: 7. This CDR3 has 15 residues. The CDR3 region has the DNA TGTGCCAGCAGTCTCTACAGGGGGGGGAATGAAAAACTGTTTTTT. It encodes CASSLYRGGNEKLFF. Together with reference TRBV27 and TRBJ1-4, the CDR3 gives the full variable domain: EAQVTQNPRYLITVTGKKLTVTCSQNMNHEYMSWYRQDPGLGLRQIYYSMNVEVTDKGDVPEGYKVSRKEKRNFPLILESPSPNQTSLYFCASSLYRGGNEKLFFGSGTQLSVL.

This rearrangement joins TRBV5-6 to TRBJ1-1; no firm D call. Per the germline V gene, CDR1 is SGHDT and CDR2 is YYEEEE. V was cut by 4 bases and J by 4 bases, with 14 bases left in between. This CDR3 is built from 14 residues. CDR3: CASSSRPTGTEAFF. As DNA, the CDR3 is TGTGCCAGCAGCAGCCGCCCCACGGGCACTGAAGCTTTCTTT.

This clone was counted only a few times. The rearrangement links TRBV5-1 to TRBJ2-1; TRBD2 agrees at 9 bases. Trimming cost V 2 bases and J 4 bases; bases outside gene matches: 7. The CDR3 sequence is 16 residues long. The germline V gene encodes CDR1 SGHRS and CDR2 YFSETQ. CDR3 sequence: CASSFLAGTGYNEQFF. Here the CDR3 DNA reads TGCGCCAGCAGCTTCCTAGCGGGGACCGGGTACAATGAGCAGTTCTTC.

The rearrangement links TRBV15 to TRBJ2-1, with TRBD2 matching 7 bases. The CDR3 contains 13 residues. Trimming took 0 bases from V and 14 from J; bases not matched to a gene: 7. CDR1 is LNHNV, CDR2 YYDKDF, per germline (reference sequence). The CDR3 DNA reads TGTGCCACCAGCAGAGATCCATGGGGGGGTGAGTTCTTC. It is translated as CATSRDPWGGEFF.

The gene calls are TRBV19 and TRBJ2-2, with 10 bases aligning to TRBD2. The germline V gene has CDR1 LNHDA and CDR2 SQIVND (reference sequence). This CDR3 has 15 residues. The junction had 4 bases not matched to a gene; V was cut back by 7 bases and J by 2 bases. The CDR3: CASTRTSGNTGELFF. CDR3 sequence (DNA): TGTGCCAGTACTAGGACTAGCGGAAACACCGGGGAGCTGTTTTTT.

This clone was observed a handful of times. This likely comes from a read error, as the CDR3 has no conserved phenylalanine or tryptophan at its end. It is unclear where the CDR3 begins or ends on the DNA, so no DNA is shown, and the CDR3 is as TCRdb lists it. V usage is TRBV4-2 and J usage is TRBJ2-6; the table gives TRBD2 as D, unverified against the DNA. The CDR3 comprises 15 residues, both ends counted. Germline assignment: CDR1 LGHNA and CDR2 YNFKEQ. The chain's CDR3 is CASSQANGSPLRAVL.

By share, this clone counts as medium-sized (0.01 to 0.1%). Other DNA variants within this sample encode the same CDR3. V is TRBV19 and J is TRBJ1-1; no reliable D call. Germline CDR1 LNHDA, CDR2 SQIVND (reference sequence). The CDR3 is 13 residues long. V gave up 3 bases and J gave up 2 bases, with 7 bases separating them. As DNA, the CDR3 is TGTGCCAGTAGTATCAACAGTAACACTGAAGCTTTCTTT. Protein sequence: CASSINSNTEAFF.

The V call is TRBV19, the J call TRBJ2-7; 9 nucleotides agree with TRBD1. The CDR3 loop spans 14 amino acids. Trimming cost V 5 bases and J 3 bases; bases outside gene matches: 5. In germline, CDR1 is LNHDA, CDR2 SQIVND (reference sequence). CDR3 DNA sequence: TGTGCCAGTAGTGGGAGACAGGGGGTCTACGAGCAGTACTTC. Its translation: CASSGRQGVYEQYF.

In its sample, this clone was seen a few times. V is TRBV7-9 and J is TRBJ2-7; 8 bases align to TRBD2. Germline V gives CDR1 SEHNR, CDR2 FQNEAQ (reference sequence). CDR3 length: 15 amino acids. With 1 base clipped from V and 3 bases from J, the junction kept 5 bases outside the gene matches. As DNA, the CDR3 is TGTGCCAGCAGCTTAGAAACTAGCGGTAACTACGAGCAGTACTTC. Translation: CASSLETSGNYEQYF.

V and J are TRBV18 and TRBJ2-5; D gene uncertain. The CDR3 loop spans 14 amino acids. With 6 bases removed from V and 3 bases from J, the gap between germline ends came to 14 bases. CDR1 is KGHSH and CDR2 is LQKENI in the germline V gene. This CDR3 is CASSPSYTKETQYF. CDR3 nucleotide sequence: TGTGCCAGCTCCCCCTCCTATACGAAAGAGACCCAGTACTTC.

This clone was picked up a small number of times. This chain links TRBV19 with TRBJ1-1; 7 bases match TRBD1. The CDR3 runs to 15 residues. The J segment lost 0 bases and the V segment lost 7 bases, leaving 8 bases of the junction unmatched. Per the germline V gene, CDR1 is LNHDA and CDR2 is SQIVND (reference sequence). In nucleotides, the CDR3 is TGTGCCAGTAATTGGGACAGCCAACTGAACACTGAAGCTTTCTTT. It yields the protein CASNWDSQLNTEAFF.

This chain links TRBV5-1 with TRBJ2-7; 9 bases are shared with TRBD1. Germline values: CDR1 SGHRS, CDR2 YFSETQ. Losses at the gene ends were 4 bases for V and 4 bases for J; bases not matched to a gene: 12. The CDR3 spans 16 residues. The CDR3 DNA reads TGCGCCAGCAGCCGGTTACCCGGGACAGGGACTTACGAGCAGTACTTC. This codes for CASSRLPGTGTYEQYF.

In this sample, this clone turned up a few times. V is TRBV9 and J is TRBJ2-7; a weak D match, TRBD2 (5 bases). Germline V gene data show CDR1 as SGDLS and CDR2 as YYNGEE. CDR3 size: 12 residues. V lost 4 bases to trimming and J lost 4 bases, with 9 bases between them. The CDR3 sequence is CASSSTRYEQYF. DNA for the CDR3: TGTGCCAGCAGCTCTACTAGGTACGAGCAGTACTTC. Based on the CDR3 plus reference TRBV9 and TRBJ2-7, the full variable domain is DSGVTQTPKHLITATGQRVTLRCSPRSGDLSVYWYQQSLDQGLQFLIQYYNGEERAKGNILERFSAQQFPDLHSELNLSSLELGDSALYFCASSSTRYEQYFGPGTRLTVT.

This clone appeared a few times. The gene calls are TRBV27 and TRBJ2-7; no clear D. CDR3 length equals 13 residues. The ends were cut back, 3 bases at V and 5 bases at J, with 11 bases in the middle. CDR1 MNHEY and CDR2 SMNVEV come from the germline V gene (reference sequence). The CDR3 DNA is TGTGCCAGCAGTTTTTCGGAACAGCACGAGCAGTACTTC. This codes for CASSFSEQHEQYF.

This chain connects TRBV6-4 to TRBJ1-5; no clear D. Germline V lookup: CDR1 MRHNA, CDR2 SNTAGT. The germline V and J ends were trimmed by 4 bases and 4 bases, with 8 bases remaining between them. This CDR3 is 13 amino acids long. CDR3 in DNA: TGTGCCAGCAGTGTTGAGGAGAATCAGCCCCAGCATTTT. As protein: CASSVEENQPQHF.

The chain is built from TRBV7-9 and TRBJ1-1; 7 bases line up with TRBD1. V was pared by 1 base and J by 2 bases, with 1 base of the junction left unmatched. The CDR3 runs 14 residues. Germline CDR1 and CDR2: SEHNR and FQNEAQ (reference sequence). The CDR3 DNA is TGTGCCAGCAGCTTAGGGGACAGTAACACTGAAGCTTTCTTT. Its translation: CASSLGDSNTEAFF.

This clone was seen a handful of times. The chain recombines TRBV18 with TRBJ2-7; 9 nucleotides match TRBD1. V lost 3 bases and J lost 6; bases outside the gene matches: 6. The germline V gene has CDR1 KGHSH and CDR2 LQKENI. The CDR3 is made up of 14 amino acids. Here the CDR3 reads CASSPQGQGSEQYF. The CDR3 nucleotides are TGTGCCAGCTCACCCCAGGGACAGGGAAGCGAGCAGTACTTC.

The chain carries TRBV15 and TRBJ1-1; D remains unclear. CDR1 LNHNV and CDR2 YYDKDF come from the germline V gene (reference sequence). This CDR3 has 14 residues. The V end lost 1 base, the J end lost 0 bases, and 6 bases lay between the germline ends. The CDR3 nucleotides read TGTGCCACCAGCAGAGGAGAGATGAACACTGAAGCTTTCTTT. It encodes CATSRGEMNTEAFF.

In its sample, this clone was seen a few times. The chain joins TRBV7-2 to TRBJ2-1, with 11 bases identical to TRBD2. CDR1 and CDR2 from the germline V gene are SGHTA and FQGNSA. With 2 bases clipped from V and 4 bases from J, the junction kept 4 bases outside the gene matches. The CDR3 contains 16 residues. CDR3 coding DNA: TGTGCCAGCAGCTTATTGGGGACTAGCGGATACAATGAGCAGTTCTTC. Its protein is CASSLLGTSGYNEQFF.

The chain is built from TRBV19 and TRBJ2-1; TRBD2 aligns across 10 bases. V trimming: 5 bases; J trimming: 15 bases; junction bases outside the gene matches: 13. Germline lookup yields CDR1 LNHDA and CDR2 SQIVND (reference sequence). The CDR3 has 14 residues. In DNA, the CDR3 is TGTGCCAGTAGTCCTAGCGGGAGTAGAATAGTCGGGTTCTTC. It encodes CASSPSGSRIVGFF.

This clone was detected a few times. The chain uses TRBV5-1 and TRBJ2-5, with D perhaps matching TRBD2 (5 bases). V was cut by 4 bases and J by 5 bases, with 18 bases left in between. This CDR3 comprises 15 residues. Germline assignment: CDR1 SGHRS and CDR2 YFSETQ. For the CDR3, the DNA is TGCGCCAGCAGCGGGGTGAGCGGTCGAGTGGAGACCCAGTACTTC. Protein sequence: CASSGVSGRVETQYF. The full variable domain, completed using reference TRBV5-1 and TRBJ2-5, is KAGVTQTPRYLIKTRGQQVTLSCSPISGHRSVSWYQQTPGQGLQFLFEYFSETQRNKGNFPGRFSGRQFSNSRSEMNVSTLELGDSALYLCASSGVSGRVETQYFGPGTRLLVL.

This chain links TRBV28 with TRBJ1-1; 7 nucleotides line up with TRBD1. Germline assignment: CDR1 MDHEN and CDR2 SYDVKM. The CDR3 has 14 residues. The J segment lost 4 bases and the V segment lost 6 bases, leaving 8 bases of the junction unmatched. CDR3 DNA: TGTGCCAGCAGCCTAAAGACAGGGACCACTGAAGCTTTCTTT. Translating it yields CASSLKTGTTEAFF.